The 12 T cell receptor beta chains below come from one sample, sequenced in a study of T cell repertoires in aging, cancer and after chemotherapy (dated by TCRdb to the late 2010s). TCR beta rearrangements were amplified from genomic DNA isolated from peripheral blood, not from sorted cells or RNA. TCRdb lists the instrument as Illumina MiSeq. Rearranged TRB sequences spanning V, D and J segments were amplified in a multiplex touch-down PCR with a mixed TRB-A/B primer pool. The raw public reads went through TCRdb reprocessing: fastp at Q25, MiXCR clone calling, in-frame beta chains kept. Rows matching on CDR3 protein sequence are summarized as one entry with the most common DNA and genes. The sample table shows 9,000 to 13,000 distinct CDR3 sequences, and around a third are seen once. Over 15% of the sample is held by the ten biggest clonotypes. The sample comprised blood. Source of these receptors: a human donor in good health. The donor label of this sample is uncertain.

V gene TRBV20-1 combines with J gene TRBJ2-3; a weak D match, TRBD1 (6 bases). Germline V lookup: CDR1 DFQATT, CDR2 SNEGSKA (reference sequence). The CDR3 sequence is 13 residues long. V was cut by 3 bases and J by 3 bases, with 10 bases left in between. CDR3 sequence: CSARERGTDTQYF. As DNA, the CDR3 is TGCAGTGCTAGGGAGAGGGGGACAGATACGCAGTATTTT.

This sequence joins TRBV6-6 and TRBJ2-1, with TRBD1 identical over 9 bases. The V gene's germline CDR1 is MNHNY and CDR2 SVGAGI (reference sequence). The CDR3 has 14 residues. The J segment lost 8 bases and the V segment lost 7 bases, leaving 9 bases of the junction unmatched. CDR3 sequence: CASTGWTGADEQFF. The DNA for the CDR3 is TGTGCCAGCACTGGCTGGACAGGGGCGGATGAGCAGTTCTTC.

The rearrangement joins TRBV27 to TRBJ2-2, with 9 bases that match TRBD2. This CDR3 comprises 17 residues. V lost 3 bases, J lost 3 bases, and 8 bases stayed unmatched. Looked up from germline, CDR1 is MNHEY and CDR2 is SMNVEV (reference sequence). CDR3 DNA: TGTGCCAGCAGTTTCGATAGCGGGAGACGGTACACCGGGGAGCTGTTTTTT. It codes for CASSFDSGRRYTGELFF.

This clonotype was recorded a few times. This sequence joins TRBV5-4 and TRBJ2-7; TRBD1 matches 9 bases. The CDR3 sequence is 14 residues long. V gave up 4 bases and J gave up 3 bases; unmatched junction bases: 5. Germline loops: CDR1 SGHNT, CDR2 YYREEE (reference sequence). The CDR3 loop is CASSPPGQGYEQYF. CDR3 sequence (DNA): TGTGCCAGCAGCCCCCCGGGACAGGGCTACGAGCAGTACTTC.

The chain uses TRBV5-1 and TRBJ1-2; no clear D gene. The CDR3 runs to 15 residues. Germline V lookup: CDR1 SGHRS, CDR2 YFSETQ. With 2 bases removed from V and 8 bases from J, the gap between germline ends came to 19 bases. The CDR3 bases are TGCGCCAGCAGCTTATCAGACACCGGAATGCAAGGCTACACCTTC. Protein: CASSLSDTGMQGYTF.

The CDR3 sequence: CASRSTGLEYGYTF. The CDR3 DNA sequence: TGTGCCAGTAGATCGACAGGGTTGGAATATGGCTACACCTTC. The V and J genes are TRBV19 and TRBJ1-2; 7 nucleotides agree with TRBD1. This CDR3 spans 14 amino acids. Germline V gene sequence: CDR1 LNHDA, CDR2 SQIVND (reference sequence). Trimming at V came to 6 bases and at J to 5 bases, leaving 9 bases not matched to a gene.

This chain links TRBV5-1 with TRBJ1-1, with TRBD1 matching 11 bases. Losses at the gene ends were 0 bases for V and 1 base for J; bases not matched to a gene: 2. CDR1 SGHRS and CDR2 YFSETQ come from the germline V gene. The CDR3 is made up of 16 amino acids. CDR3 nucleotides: TGCGCCAGCAGCTTGGCCGGGACAGGGGGGAACACTGAAGCTTTCTTT. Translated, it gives CASSLAGTGGNTEAFF. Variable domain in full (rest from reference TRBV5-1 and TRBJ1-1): KAGVTQTPRYLIKTRGQQVTLSCSPISGHRSVSWYQQTPGQGLQFLFEYFSETQRNKGNFPGRFSGRQFSNSRSEMNVSTLELGDSALYLCASSLAGTGGNTEAFFGQGTRLTVV.

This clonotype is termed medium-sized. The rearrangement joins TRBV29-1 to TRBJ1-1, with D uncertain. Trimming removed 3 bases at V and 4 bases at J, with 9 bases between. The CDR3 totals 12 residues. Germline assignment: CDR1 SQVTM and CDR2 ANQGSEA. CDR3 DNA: TGCAGCGTTGAGTTGGAGGGCACTGAAGCTTTCTTT. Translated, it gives CSVELEGTEAFF.

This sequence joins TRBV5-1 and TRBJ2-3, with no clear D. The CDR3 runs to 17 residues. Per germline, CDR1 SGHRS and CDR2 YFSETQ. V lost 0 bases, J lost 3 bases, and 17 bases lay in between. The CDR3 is CASSLAGNGPRTDTQYF. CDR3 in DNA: TGCGCCAGCAGCTTGGCCGGTAACGGGCCTCGGACAGATACGCAGTATTTT.

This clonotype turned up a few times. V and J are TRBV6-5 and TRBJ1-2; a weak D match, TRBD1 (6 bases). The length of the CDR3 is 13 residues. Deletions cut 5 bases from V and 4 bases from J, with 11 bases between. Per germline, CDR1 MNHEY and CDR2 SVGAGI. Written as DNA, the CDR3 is TGTGCCAGCAGTGAACAGGGCTCCTATGGCTACACCTTC. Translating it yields CASSEQGSYGYTF.

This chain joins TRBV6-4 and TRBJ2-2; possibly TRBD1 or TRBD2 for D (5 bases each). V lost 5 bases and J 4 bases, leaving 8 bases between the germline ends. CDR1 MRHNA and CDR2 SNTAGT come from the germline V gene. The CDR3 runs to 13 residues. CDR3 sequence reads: CASSYGGTGELFF. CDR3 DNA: TGTGCCAGCAGTTATGGGGGCACCGGGGAGCTGTTTTTT.

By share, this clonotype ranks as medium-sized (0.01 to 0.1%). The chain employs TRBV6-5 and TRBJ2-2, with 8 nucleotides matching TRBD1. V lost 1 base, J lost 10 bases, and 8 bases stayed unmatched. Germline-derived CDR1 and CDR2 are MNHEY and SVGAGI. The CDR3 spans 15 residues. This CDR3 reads CASSYLSRGRVELFF. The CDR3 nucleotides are TGTGCCAGCAGTTACTTGAGCAGGGGGCGCGTGGAGCTGTTTTTT.